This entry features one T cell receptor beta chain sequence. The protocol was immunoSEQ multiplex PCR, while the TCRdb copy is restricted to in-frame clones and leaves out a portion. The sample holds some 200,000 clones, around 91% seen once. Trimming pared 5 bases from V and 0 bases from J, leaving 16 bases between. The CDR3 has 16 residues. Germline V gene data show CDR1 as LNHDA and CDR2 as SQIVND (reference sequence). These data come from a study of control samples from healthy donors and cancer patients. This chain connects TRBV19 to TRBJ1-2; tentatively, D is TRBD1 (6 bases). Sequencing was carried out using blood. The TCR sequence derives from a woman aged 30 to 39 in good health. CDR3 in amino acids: CASSPSGGTTNYGYTF. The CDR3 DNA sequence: TGTGCCAGTAGTCCCTCCGGCGGGACAACTAACTATGGCTACACCTTC.